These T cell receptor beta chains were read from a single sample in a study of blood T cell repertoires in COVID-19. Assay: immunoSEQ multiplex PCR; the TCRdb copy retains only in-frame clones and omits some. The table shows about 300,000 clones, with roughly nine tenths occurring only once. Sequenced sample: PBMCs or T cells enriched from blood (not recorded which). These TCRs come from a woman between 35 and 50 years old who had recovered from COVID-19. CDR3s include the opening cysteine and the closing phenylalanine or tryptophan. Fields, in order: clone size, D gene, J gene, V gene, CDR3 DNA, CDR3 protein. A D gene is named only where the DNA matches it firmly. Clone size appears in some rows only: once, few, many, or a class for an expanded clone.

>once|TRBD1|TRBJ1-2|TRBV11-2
TGTGCCAGCAGCCCCGGACAGGGGGAGATCTATGGCTACACCTTC
CASSPGQGEIYGYTF
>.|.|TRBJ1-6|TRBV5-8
TGTGCCAGCAGCTTTATCAGTTCACCCCTCCACTTT
CASSFISSPLHF
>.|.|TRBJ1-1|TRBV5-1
TGCGCCAGCAGCTTGGGAAGCTCCCAGGGAACTGAAGCTTTCTTT
CASSLGSSQGTEAFF
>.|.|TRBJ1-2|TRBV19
TGTGCCAGTACTACGGACAGCCGCAAACCGGGGTCTAACTATGGCTACACCTTC
CASTTDSRKPGSNYGYTF
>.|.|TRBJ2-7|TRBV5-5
TGTGCCAGCAGCTTGGGGGGGCTTGCCTACGAGCAGTACTTC
CASSLGGLAYEQYF
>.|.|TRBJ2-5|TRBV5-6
TGTGCCAGCAGCCTTGGGGTGGTGGGGAGCGAGACCCAGTACTTC
CASSLGVVGSETQYF
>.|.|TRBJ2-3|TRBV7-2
TGTGCCAGCAGCCCAATCTTGGGGGCTGGTACGCAGTATTTT
CASSPILGAGTQYF
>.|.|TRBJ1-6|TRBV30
TGTGCCTGGAGAATCAATAATTCACCCCTCCACTTT
CAWRINNSPLHF
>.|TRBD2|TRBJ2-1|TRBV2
TGTGCCAGCAGTACTGTTCTAGCGGAGTACTCCTACAATGAGCAGTTCTTC
CASSTVLAEYSYNEQFF
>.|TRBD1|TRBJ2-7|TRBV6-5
TGTGCCAGCAGTCCTCCCGGGACAGGGTCCTACGAGCAGTACTTC
CASSPPGTGSYEQYF
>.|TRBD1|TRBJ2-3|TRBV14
TGTGCCAGCAGCCTCTTCGGGACAGGGGGTGGAGATACGCAGTATTTT
CASSLFGTGGGDTQYF
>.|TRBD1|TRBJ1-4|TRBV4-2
TGTGCCAGCAGCCGTAAGGACAGGGAGGGTGAAAAACTGTTTTTT
CASSRKDREGEKLFF
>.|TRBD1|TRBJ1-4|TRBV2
TGTGCCAGCAGTGGACAGGGAAGGAGCGAAAAACTGTTTTTT
CASSGQGRSEKLFF
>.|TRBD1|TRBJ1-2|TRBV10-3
TGTGCCATCAGTGACGACAGGGAAAACTATGGCTACACCTTC
CAISDDRENYGYTF